This TCR beta chain comes out of a study of breast tumors, draining lymph nodes, adjacent tissues. TCRdb processed the multiplex PCR reads anew with MiXCR; each CDR3 protein has one entry. The sample contains about 130,000 distinct CDR3 sequences, 15% to 20% of which appear only once. This clonotype was seen repeatedly, ten times or more. The target antigen is unknown. The V gene lost 1 base and the J gene lost 8 bases, with 11 bases spanning the gap. Germline V gene lookup returns CDR1 SGHAT and CDR2 FQNNGV. The CDR3 length is 13 residues. Findings of the study overall: Luminal-like breast cancer showed significantly greater tumor-nontumor repertoire similarity than basal-like breast cancer did.

Samples came from axillary lymph nodes draining the breast cancer. What was sequenced was axillary lymph node tissue. This TCR derives from a female donor with breast cancer. Some clones in this sample may be carry-over from other donors' samples. V usage is TRBV11-2 and J usage is TRBJ1-2; a possible D gene is TRBD1 (5 bases). The CDR3 DNA follows: TGTGCCAGCAGCTTAGTGCGGGGGAACGGCTACACCTTC. Amino acids: CASSLVRGNGYTF.